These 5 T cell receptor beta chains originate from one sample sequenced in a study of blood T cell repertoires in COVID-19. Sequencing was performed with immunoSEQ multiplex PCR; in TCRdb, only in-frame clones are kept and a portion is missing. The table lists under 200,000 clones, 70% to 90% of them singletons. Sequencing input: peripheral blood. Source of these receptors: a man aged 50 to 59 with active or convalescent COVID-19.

CDR3 in DNA: TGCGCCAGCAGCCAAGGGCAGTTCTATAATTCACCCCTCCACTTT. This translates into CASSQGQFYNSPLHF. The chain carries TRBV4-3 and TRBJ1-6; D uncertain. Germline CDR1 LGHNA, CDR2 YSLEER. This CDR3 spans 15 amino acids. Trimming removed 1 base at V and 3 bases at J, with 7 bases between.

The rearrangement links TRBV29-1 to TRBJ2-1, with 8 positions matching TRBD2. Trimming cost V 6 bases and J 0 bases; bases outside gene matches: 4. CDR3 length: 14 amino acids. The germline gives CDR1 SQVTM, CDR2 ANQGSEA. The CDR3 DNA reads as TGCAGCGTAGCGGGAGATTTCTCCTACAATGAGCAGTTCTTC. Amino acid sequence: CSVAGDFSYNEQFF.

The DNA of the CDR3 is TGTGCCAGCAGCAACCAACTTTCCGGGACAGGGGGCAATTCACCCCTCCACTTT. Its protein is CASSNQLSGTGGNSPLHF. V is TRBV27 and J is TRBJ1-6, with 12 bases identical to TRBD1. The CDR3 is made up of 18 amino acids. J gave up 7 bases and V 6 bases, and 13 bases lay outside the gene matches. The germline CDR1 and CDR2 sequences are MNHEY and SMNVEV (reference sequence).

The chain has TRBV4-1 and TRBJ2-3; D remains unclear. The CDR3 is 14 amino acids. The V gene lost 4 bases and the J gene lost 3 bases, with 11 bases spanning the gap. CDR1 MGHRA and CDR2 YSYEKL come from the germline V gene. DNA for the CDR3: TGCGCCAGCAGCCGAGCAGAGGTGACAGATACGCAGTATTTT. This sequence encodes CASSRAEVTDTQYF.

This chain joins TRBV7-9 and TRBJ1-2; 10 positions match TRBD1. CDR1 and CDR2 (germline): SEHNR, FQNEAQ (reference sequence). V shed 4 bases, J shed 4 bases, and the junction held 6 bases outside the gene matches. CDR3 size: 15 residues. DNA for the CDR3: TGTGCCAGCAGCTCCGGGACAGGGGTTCGCTATGGCTACACCTTC. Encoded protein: CASSSGTGVRYGYTF.